The next 8 T cell receptor beta chains were all read from a single sample in a study of blood T cell repertoires in COVID-19. Here immunoSEQ multiplex PCR was the method, and the copy in TCRdb shows in-frame clones only, minus some. The sample contains approximately 200,000 clones, about 79% of which appear only once. Sequencing used PBMCs or T cells enriched from blood (not recorded which). These TCRs come from a woman in her thirties or forties with acute COVID-19.

The chain links TRBV19 to TRBJ2-2; 10 positions match TRBD1. V trimming: 4 bases; J trimming: 6 bases; junction bases outside the gene matches: 5. Germline V gives CDR1 LNHDA, CDR2 SQIVND (reference sequence). The CDR3 totals 15 residues. The CDR3 loop is CASSNRDRGSGELFF. The CDR3 DNA reads as TGTGCCAGTAGTAACCGGGACAGGGGCTCCGGGGAGCTGTTTTTT.

This chain links TRBV5-4 with TRBJ2-7; 11 bases are a match to TRBD2. J gave up 2 bases and V 3 bases, and 10 bases lay outside the gene matches. There are 17 residues in the CDR3. Germline CDR1 is SGHNT and CDR2 is YYREEE (reference sequence). The CDR3 DNA reads as TGTGCCAGCAGCTACTTTGCGGGACTAGCGGCAACCTACGAGCAGTACTTC. As protein: CASSYFAGLAATYEQYF. Full variable domain (remainder filled in from reference TRBV5-4 and TRBJ2-7): ETGVTQSPTHLIKTRGQQVTLRCSSQSGHNTVSWYQQALGQGPQFIFQYYREEENGRGNFPPRFSGLQFPNYSSELNVNALELDDSALYLCASSYFAGLAATYEQYFGPGTRLTVT.

The chain uses TRBV5-6 and TRBJ2-5, with D possibly matching TRBD2 (6 bases). The CDR3 has 16 amino acids. CDR1 SGHDT and CDR2 YYEEEE come from the germline V gene. Trimming shortened V by 4 bases and J by 5 bases, and 21 bases separated the two germline ends. CDR3 in DNA: TGTGCCAGCAGCCGCCCTATGGAGGGCCCCTGGGAGACCCAGTACTTC. It yields the protein CASSRPMEGPWETQYF.

This clone was found once. V is TRBV6-5 and J is TRBJ1-2; 8 bases line up with TRBD1. The CDR3 extends over 13 amino acids. From germline, CDR1 is MNHEY and CDR2 SVGAGI. V was clipped by 6 bases and J by 4 bases; unmatched bases: 4. The CDR3 region is CASRRQGRYGYTF. The CDR3 nucleotides are TGTGCCAGCAGACGACAGGGGCGCTATGGCTACACCTTC.

V usage is TRBV3-1 (or the pseudogene TRBV3-2) and J usage is TRBJ1-2, with 7 bases identical to TRBD1. J was trimmed by 4 bases and V by 5 bases; bases with no gene match: 4. The CDR3 is made up of 13 amino acids. From germline, CDR1 is LGHDT and CDR2 YNNKEL (reference sequence). The CDR3 loop is CASSLRQGYGYTF. Here the CDR3 DNA reads TGTGCCAGCAGCTTACGACAGGGCTATGGCTACACCTTC.

The chain has TRBV5-1 and TRBJ1-1; TRBD1 agrees at 9 bases. V lost 5 bases to trimming and J lost 11 bases; unmatched junction nucleotides: 19. The CDR3 is 16 amino acids. Germline loops: CDR1 SGHRS, CDR2 YFSETQ. CDR3 bases: TGCGCCAGCAGTCAAGGTCACGGACAGGGGAAAATCCGGGCTTTCTTT. Amino acids: CASSQGHGQGKIRAFF. The full variable domain, its missing parts supplied by reference TRBV5-1 and TRBJ1-1, is KAGVTQTPRYLIKTRGQQVTLSCSPISGHRSVSWYQQTPGQGLQFLFEYFSETQRNKGNFPGRFSGRQFSNSRSEMNVSTLELGDSALYLCASSQGHGQGKIRAFFGQGTRLTVV.

The rearrangement joins TRBV2 to TRBJ2-3; a weak D match, TRBD2 (5 bases). V was shortened by 7 bases and J by 2 bases, with 16 bases between the two germline ends. The CDR3 runs 15 residues. Germline CDR1 is SNHLY and CDR2 is FYNNEI. The DNA of the CDR3 is TGTGCCAGCACCGCCATCGGGGTTCCCACAGATACGCAGTATTTT. Protein sequence: CASTAIGVPTDTQYF.

V gene TRBV27 combines with J gene TRBJ1-5; TRBD1 is a possible D gene (6 bases). Trimming removed 5 bases at V and 0 bases at J, with 17 bases between. Germline values: CDR1 MNHEY, CDR2 SMNVEV (reference sequence). The CDR3 runs 17 residues. This chain's CDR3 is CASSPRGTSFSNQPQHF. The CDR3 DNA reads as TGTGCCAGCAGTCCAAGGGGGACCTCCTTTAGCAATCAGCCCCAGCATTTT.